This paragraph reports one TCR beta chain. Method: immunoSEQ multiplex PCR; TCRdb's copy keeps in-frame clones and lacks some. The data hold 7,700 or so clones, with roughly 57% observed a single time. This record belongs to a study of T cells in narcolepsy. The CDR3 loop spans 12 amino acids. Trimming removed 8 bases at V and 2 bases at J, with 10 bases between. Germline CDR1 reads MNHNY; CDR2 reads SVGAGI (reference sequence). This sequence joins TRBV6-6 and TRBJ2-7; D is unresolved. This receptor was taken from a human donor with narcolepsy. Sequencing was carried out using CD45RA- memory CD8+ T cells from PBMCs. CDR3 sequence (DNA): TGTGCCAGCTCACCTGGGCCCTACGAGCAGTACTTC. Encoded protein: CASSPGPYEQYF.